This is a list of T cell receptor beta chains from one sample in a study of T-cell reconstitution after alpha-beta-depleted transplantation in children. TCRdb used MiXCR to reprocess the PCR reads, holding one entry per CDR3 protein. Altogether about 340,000 distinct CDR3 sequences are present, 16% being singletons, with the ten largest covering about 41%. The input for sequencing was PBMCs, mostly from graft donor cells, taken 360 days after TCRalphabeta/CD19-depleted stem cell transplant. Every receptor here comes from a male patient aged 2-15 years who had a stem cell transplant for acute lymphoblastic leukemia, so the T cells may come from the graft donor. CDR3s include the opening cysteine and the closing phenylalanine or tryptophan. The D gene is left open where the match is weak. Clone size appears in some rows only: once, few, many, or a class for an expanded clone.

j_call v_call d_call clone_size cdr3_length cdr3_aa cdr3_nt
TRBJ2-1 TRBV20-1 TRBD1 NA 13 CSGTGQGGNEQFF TGCAGTGGGACGGGACAGGGGGGGAATGAGCAGTTCTTC
TRBJ2-3 TRBV29-1 NA few 13 CSVRRGAGDTQYF TGCAGCGTTCGGAGGGGGGCGGGGGATACGCAGTATTTT
TRBJ2-1 TRBV6-2/TRBV6-3 TRBD2 many 16 CASSVWLAGDYNEQFF TGTGCCAGCAGCGTGTGGCTAGCGGGCGACTACAATGAGCAGTTCTTC
TRBJ1-4 TRBV15 NA many 15 CATSRSRQINEKLFF TGTGCCACCAGCAGGAGTCGACAGATTAATGAAAAACTGTTTTTT
TRBJ1-5 TRBV20-1 NA many 13 CSARTGNDQPQHF TGCAGTGCTAGAACGGGGAACGATCAGCCCCAGCATTTT
TRBJ2-7 TRBV27 TRBD2 many 15 CASSLSSGSSYEQYF TGTGCCAGCAGTTTATCGAGCGGGAGCTCCTACGAGCAGTACTTC
TRBJ2-3 TRBV29-1 TRBD2 NA 13 CSVLGRGTDTQYF TGCAGCGTCCTGGGGAGGGGCACAGATACGCAGTATTTT
TRBJ2-3 TRBV9 NA NA 15 CASSVGPSITDTQYF TGTGCCAGCAGCGTAGGTCCCTCGATCACAGATACGCAGTATTTT
TRBJ1-5 TRBV7-2 NA NA 13 CASSWTDNQPQHF TGTGCCAGCAGCTGGACGGACAATCAGCCCCAGCATTTT
TRBJ2-1 TRBV4-3 NA few 12 CASSPGRNEQFF TGCGCCAGCAGCCCCGGCCGTAATGAGCAGTTCTTC
TRBJ2-7 TRBV4-1 NA few 14 CASSQEPDGYEQYF TGCGCCAGCAGCCAAGAGCCAGACGGCTACGAGCAGTACTTC
TRBJ2-2 TRBV6-5 TRBD1 NA 15 CASSSGTGATGELFF TGTGCCAGCAGTTCCGGGACAGGGGCTACCGGGGAGCTGTTTTTT
TRBJ1-1 TRBV12-3/TRBV12-4 NA NA 14 CASSVRGMNTEAFF TGTGCCAGCAGTGTCCGGGGCATGAACACTGAAGCTTTCTTT
TRBJ2-5 TRBV4-1 NA once 13 CASSPGMQETQYF TGCGCCAGCAGCCCAGGGATGCAAGAGACCCAGTACTTC
TRBJ2-7 TRBV12-3/TRBV12-4 NA many 14 CASSLVSPAGEQYF TGTGCCAGCAGTTTAGTATCCCCAGCCGGCGAGCAGTACTTC
TRBJ2-7 TRBV11-2 NA NA 15 CASRAWDRASYEQYF TGTGCCAGCAGAGCCTGGGACCGAGCCTCCTACGAGCAGTACTTC
TRBJ2-1 TRBV20-1 NA few 11 CSARNGNTGGF TGCAGTGCTAGGAACGGGAACACCGGGGGATTC
TRBJ2-7 TRBV6-2/TRBV6-3 TRBD2 NA 16 CASSFELAGEDYEQYF TGTGCCAGCAGTTTCGAGCTAGCGGGAGAGGACTACGAGCAGTACTTC
TRBJ1-1 TRBV6-4 TRBD1 NA 13 CASSDSNRGPAFF TGTGCCAGCAGTGACTCTAACAGGGGGCCAGCTTTCTTT
TRBJ1-5 TRBV27 TRBD1 NA 14 CASSLSGGGQPQHF TGTGCCAGCAGTTTATCAGGGGGCGGTCAGCCCCAGCATTTT
TRBJ1-2 TRBV9 NA few 15 CASSGGPGRNYGYTF TGTGCCAGCAGCGGAGGCCCTGGACGGAACTATGGCTACACCTTC
TRBJ1-2 TRBV20-1 TRBD1 NA 12 CSARSGGIGYTF TGCAGTGCTAGATCAGGGGGCATCGGCTACACCTTC
TRBJ2-1 TRBV6-2/TRBV6-3 NA NA 13 CASVDEARHEQFF TGTGCCAGCGTGGACGAGGCGCGCCATGAGCAGTTCTTC
TRBJ2-1 TRBV11-2 TRBD2 NA 17 CASSTLWTSGGSGEQFF TGTGCCAGCAGCACCCTGTGGACTAGCGGGGGCTCGGGTGAGCAGTTCTTC
TRBJ2-3 TRBV29-1 NA few 14 CSAVQGWSTDTQYF TGCAGCGCTGTACAGGGATGGAGCACAGATACGCAGTATTTT
TRBJ2-2 TRBV19 NA NA 20 CASSILRLEPFIANTGELFF TGTGCCAGTAGTATACTTCGACTAGAGCCCTTCATCGCGAACACCGGGGAGCTGTTTTTT
TRBJ2-4 TRBV12-3/TRBV12-4 NA many 13 CASSLDLGDIQYF TGTGCCAGCAGTTTAGATCTAGGTGACATTCAGTACTTC